This T cell receptor beta chain appears in the sequencing data of a study of metastatic and nonmetastatic thyroid tumors. Study overall: From malignant and benign thyroid patients, repertoires in blood and in tumor or nodule tissue were compared. Points from the study as a whole: Malignant tumors reportedly showed significantly higher TCR beta diversity than benign nodules in both blood and tumor.

Note on this clone: Its specificity is unknown. Mismatch with germline at one junction end may stem from a read error.

The CDR3 spans 16 residues. Germline CDR1 reads MNHNS; CDR2 reads SASEGT. In the original workflow: CDR3 was compared across clinicopathological groups, and the resulting differences were used to build a distant-metastasis classifier for papillary thyroid cancer. TCRdb reprocessed the PCR reads using MiXCR. These V and J calls rely on TCRdb rather than the paper's analysis. This repertoire shows roughly 30,000 clones, around 4% found once; its top ten account for under 4%. No patient received treatment before thyroid surgery. The source material was blood. The V and J genes are TRBV6-1 and TRBJ2-2, with D perhaps TRBD1 (6 bases). The clonotype was recovered from a male donor with papillary thyroid cancer or a benign thyroid nodule (not recorded which). Some clones in this sample may be carry-over from other donors' samples. The CDR3 here is CASREAWQGTYGELFF. The CDR3 bases are TGTGCCAGCCGTGAAGCGTGGCAGGGGACGTACGGGGAGCTGTTTTTT.